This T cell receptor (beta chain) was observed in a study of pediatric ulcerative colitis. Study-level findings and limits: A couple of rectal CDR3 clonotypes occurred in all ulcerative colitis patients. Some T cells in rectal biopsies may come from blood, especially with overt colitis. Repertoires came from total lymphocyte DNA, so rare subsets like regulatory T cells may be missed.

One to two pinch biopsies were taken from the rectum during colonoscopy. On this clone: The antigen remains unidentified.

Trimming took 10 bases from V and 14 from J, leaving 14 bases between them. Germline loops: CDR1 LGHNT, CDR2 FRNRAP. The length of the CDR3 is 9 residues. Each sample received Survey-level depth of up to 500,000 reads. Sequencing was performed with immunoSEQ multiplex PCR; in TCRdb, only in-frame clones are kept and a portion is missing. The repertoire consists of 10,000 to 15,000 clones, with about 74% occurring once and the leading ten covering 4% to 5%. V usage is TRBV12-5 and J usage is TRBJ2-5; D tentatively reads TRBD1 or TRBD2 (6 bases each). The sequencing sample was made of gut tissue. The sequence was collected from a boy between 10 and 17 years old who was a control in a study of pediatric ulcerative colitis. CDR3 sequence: CATGGPAYF. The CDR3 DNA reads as TGTGCTACCGGGGGCCCAGCTTACTTC.